Each of the 20 T cell receptor beta chains below was sequenced from the same sample in a study of cytomegalovirus exposure and HLA in healthy donors. A multiplex PCR was run with 60 Vbeta primers and 13 Jbeta primers. Libraries were prepared by immunoSEQ multiplex PCR; TCRdb keeps only in-frame clonotypes and omits some of them. The table records roughly 110,000 clones, less than 80% of them present only once. Sequenced material: PBMCs. The receptor source for this set is a man aged 55 to 69 in good health and CMV-seronegative.

This clone was found a few times. The chain combines TRBV6-1 with TRBJ2-7; 10 positions agree with TRBD1. Germline values: CDR1 MNHNS, CDR2 SASEGT. With 8 bases clipped from V and 3 bases from J, the junction kept 4 bases outside the gene matches. The CDR3 spans 13 residues. CDR3 sequence (DNA): TGTGCCAGCGTCGACAGGGGGCTCTACGAGCAGTACTTC. This sequence encodes CASVDRGLYEQYF.

V and J are TRBV28 and TRBJ2-3; D unresolved. CDR1 and CDR2 (germline): MDHEN, SYDVKM. V gave up 6 bases and J gave up 9 bases, with 16 bases separating them. The CDR3 runs to 13 residues. CDR3 nucleotide sequence: TGTGCCAGCAGCCCGCAAACCACGGTAACGCAGTATTTT. Translated: CASSPQTTVTQYF. The whole variable domain, filled in from reference TRBV28 and TRBJ2-3, reads DVKVTQSSRYLVKRTGEKVFLECVQDMDHENMFWYRQDPGLGLRLIYFSYDVKMKEKGDIPEGYSVSREKKERFSLILESASTNQTSMYLCASSPQTTVTQYFGPGTRLTVL.

The CDR3 region has the DNA TGTGCCAGCAGTGAAGAGAGACAGGGGGTAGATACGCAGTATTTT. It is translated as CASSEERQGVDTQYF. The chain recombines TRBV2 with TRBJ2-3; TRBD1 agrees at 9 bases. Trimming at V came to 1 base and at J to 5 bases, leaving 4 bases not matched to a gene. Per the germline V gene, CDR1 is SNHLY and CDR2 is FYNNEI. The CDR3 loop spans 15 amino acids. Full variable domain (outside the CDR3, taken from reference TRBV2 and TRBJ2-3): EPEVTQTPSHQVTQMGQEVILRCVPISNHLYFYWYRQILGQKVEFLVSFYNNEISEKSEIFDDQFSVERPDGSNFTLKIRSTKLEDSAMYFCASSEERQGVDTQYFGPGTRLTVL.

This chain joins TRBV6-5 and TRBJ2-7; 8 bases fit TRBD1. V lost 6 bases and J lost 2; bases outside the gene matches: 6. This CDR3 has 14 amino acids. Germline CDR1 MNHEY, CDR2 SVGAGI. The CDR3 bases are TGTGCCAGCAGGGACGACAGGGGAGCCTACGAGCAGTACTTC. The encoded protein is CASRDDRGAYEQYF.

The chain carries TRBV19 and TRBJ2-7; 7 nucleotides line up with TRBD1. The CDR3 contains 15 residues. Germline-derived CDR1 and CDR2 are LNHDA and SQIVND (reference sequence). J was trimmed by 2 bases and V by 3 bases; bases with no gene match: 7. Here the CDR3 DNA reads TGTGCCAGTAGTATTACTGGGACAGCCGCCTACGAGCAGTACTTC. The encoded protein is CASSITGTAAYEQYF.

The table lists this clone with a count of one. This chain uses TRBV28 with TRBJ1-2; 8 positions match TRBD1. Germline CDR1 is MDHEN and CDR2 is SYDVKM. V shed 8 bases and J 5 bases; nucleotides not matched to a gene: 4. There are 12 residues in the CDR3. Here the CDR3 DNA reads TGTGCCAGCCAGACAGGGGTTTATGGCTACACCTTC. This codes for CASQTGVYGYTF.

This chain links TRBV18 with TRBJ2-5; weak D call: TRBD1 (6 bases). The CDR3 runs 14 residues. Trimming stripped 4 bases from V and 2 bases from J, with 11 bases between. CDR1 and CDR2 from the germline V gene are KGHSH and LQKENI. This CDR3 reads CASSLGTIQETQYF. The CDR3 DNA sequence: TGTGCCAGCTCACTAGGGACAATACAAGAGACCCAGTACTTC.

V is TRBV6-1 and J is TRBJ1-6; D is undetermined. Trimming shortened V by 4 bases and J by 1 base, and 2 bases separated the two germline ends. CDR1 and CDR2 from the germline V gene are MNHNS and SASEGT. This CDR3 region has 13 residues. In DNA, the CDR3 is TGTGCCAGCAGTGCTTCCTATAATTCACCCCTCCACTTT. It yields the protein CASSASYNSPLHF.

The V call is TRBV5-1, the J call TRBJ1-4; unclear D gene. The CDR3 totals 14 residues. Trimming took off 0 bases at V and 7 bases at J, with 10 bases between the two ends. The V gene's germline CDR1 is SGHRS and CDR2 YFSETQ. The CDR3 loop reads CASSLGQVGEKLFF. Written as DNA, the CDR3 is TGCGCCAGCAGCTTGGGGCAGGTCGGTGAAAAACTGTTTTTT.

The chain uses TRBV5-5 and TRBJ2-2, with 7 bases matching TRBD2. This CDR3 is 17 amino acids long. Germline lookup yields CDR1 SGHKS and CDR2 YYEKEE (reference sequence). The V gene end was trimmed by 4 bases and the J gene end by 3 bases; junction bases not matched to a gene: 12. The CDR3 DNA reads as TGTGCCAGCAGCCCCCGGGGGGTCTGGGAGTACACCGGGGAGCTGTTTTTT. Residues: CASSPRGVWEYTGELFF.

In its sample, this clone was seen a few times. The CDR3: CSAGRNGYTF. The CDR3 DNA follows: TGCAGTGCTGGCAGGAACGGCTACACCTTC. V usage is TRBV20-1 and J usage is TRBJ1-2; D call uncertain. Germline V gene lookup returns CDR1 DFQATT and CDR2 SNEGSKA (reference sequence). CDR3 length: 10 amino acids. V was pared by 5 bases and J by 8 bases, with 9 bases between.

Concerning this clone itself: Other DNA sequences in this sample translate to the same CDR3. The chain couples TRBV7-2 to TRBJ1-6, with D unresolved. The germline V and J ends were trimmed by 2 bases and 4 bases, with 3 bases remaining between them. The CDR3 extends over 13 amino acids. CDR1 is SGHTA and CDR2 is FQGNSA in the germline V gene. CDR3 sequence (DNA): TGTGCCAGCAGCTTACAGTATAATTCACCCCTCCACTTT. This encodes CASSLQYNSPLHF.

The chain carries TRBV5-4 and TRBJ2-7; TRBD2 is a possible D gene (7 bases). The CDR3 spans 14 residues. The germline V and J ends were trimmed by 2 bases and 5 bases, with 14 bases remaining between them. Germline CDR1 SGHNT, CDR2 YYREEE (reference sequence). The CDR3 DNA reads as TGTGCCAGCAGCTTACAGGGAGGGAGCGACGAGCAGTACTTC. Its protein product is CASSLQGGSDEQYF.

V and J are TRBV5-4 and TRBJ1-2; 7 bases agree with TRBD1. The germline V gene encodes CDR1 SGHNT and CDR2 YYREEE (reference sequence). The CDR3 covers 13 residues. V lost 4 bases and J lost 4; bases outside the gene matches: 4. The CDR3 nucleotides are TGTGCCAGCAGCCCGGACAGGTTCTATGGCTACACCTTC. Its translation is CASSPDRFYGYTF.

The chain links TRBV5-4 to TRBJ2-3, with 7 bases fitting TRBD2. Looked up from germline, CDR1 is SGHNT and CDR2 is YYREEE (reference sequence). This CDR3 region has 16 residues. J lost 1 base, V lost 4 bases, and 9 bases had no gene match. The CDR3 spells CASSGGGGQGTDTQYF. The CDR3 nucleotides read TGTGCCAGCAGCGGGGGGGGTGGGCAGGGCACAGATACGCAGTATTTT.

A few counts support this clone. The chain uses TRBV5-6 and TRBJ1-2, with 9 bases lining up with TRBD1. The CDR3 covers 16 residues. CDR1 and CDR2 from the germline V gene are SGHDT and YYEEEE. V lost 0 bases, J lost 1 base, and 4 bases stayed unmatched. The CDR3 is CASSLDRGRVNYGYTF. The CDR3 nucleotides are TGTGCCAGCAGCTTGGACAGGGGGCGCGTTAACTATGGCTACACCTTC.

The chain uses TRBV18 and TRBJ1-4, with 8 bases identical to TRBD1. Per germline, CDR1 KGHSH and CDR2 LQKENI. V lost 3 bases, J lost 7 bases, and 4 bases stayed unmatched. The CDR3 is made up of 14 amino acids. This CDR3 reads CASSPDRAPEKLFF. CDR3 nucleotides: TGTGCCAGCTCACCGGACAGGGCTCCTGAAAAACTGTTTTTT.

The chain uses TRBV7-9 and TRBJ1-5; D may be TRBD1 (5 bases). Germline V gives CDR1 SEHNR, CDR2 FQNEAQ (reference sequence). V shed 1 base and J shed 7 bases, with 11 bases lying between them. The CDR3 has 14 amino acids. The DNA for the CDR3 is TGTGCCAGCAGCTTAGGGGGGGGAGGCCAGCCCCAGCATTTT. Its translation: CASSLGGGGQPQHF.

This clone has just a few counts. The chain links TRBV2 to TRBJ2-3; TRBD2 matches 7 bases. From germline, CDR1 is SNHLY and CDR2 FYNNEI. J was trimmed by 3 bases and V by 3 bases; bases with no gene match: 9. CDR3 length: 16 amino acids. CDR3 DNA sequence: TGTGCCAGCAGTGACCCGACTAGCCTCGGGACAGATACGCAGTATTTT. Translated, it gives CASSDPTSLGTDTQYF.

The gene calls are TRBV2 and TRBJ1-5; 10 nucleotides match TRBD1. J was trimmed by 7 bases and V by 7 bases; bases with no gene match: 4. This CDR3 is 13 amino acids long. CDR1 is SNHLY and CDR2 is FYNNEI in the germline V gene. In DNA form, the CDR3 reads TGTGCCAGCATGGGACAGGGGCGGCAGCCCCAGCATTTT. Its protein is CASMGQGRQPQHF.